This T cell receptor beta chain was retrieved from a study of blood T cells in healthy people across ages. Across the study: Per every two T cells, about one barcoded beta molecule was captured by template switching. Study-wide findings and caveats: Observed TCR beta diversity per million T cells went down as age went up. This fall followed a roughly linear course with age. Changes seen in expanded clonotypes were possibly confounded by donor CMV status left unknown.

A note on this clonotype: Antigen: not known.

The CDR3 is 13 amino acids. The V segment lost 6 bases and the J segment 6 bases; nucleotides outside the gene matches: 10. Germline V gene data show CDR1 as DFQATT and CDR2 as SNEGSKA (reference sequence). Using a J-beta primer mix together with a sample-barcoded 5' primer, a second PCR was run for roughly 7 to 12 cycles. Per-sample output comprised a minimum of 2.5 million paired-end reads containing CDR3. TCRdb analysed the 5' RACE reads with MiXCR anew, one entry per CDR3 protein. Of around 2 million distinct CDR3 sequences listed, around 40% are singletons. The sequence came from a human donor in good health. The material sequenced was blood. The chain links TRBV20-1 to TRBJ1-1, with TRBD1 matching over 7 bases. The CDR3 bases are TGCAGTGCACGACAGGGCGACCCTCCTGAAGCTTTCTTT. Translating it yields CSARQGDPPEAFF.